The entry below describes one T cell receptor (beta chain). The target antigen is unknown. This record belongs to a study of post-analysis software for immune sequencing data. Germline values: CDR1 GTSNPN, CDR2 SVGIG (reference sequence). This CDR3 spans 13 amino acids. With 4 bases removed from V and 5 bases from J, the gap between germline ends came to 14 bases. General study results and limits: Included in a set of several TRBV segments more frequent in patients than controls were TRBV5-6, TRBV5-1 and TRBV20-1.

Carried by the TCR beta cDNA libraries were unique molecular identifiers. TCRdb reprocessed the PCR reads with MiXCR, giving one entry per CDR3 protein. The table has under 200,000 distinct CDR3 sequences, roughly 28% seen once. The receptor was derived from a girl aged 2-17 years with multiple sclerosis. The sequenced sample was blood. The rearrangement uses TRBV30 and TRBJ1-1; D is uncertain. CDR3 sequence (DNA): TGTGCCTGGACCGAACGGGGATGGACTGAAGCTTTCTTT. It specifies CAWTERGWTEAFF.